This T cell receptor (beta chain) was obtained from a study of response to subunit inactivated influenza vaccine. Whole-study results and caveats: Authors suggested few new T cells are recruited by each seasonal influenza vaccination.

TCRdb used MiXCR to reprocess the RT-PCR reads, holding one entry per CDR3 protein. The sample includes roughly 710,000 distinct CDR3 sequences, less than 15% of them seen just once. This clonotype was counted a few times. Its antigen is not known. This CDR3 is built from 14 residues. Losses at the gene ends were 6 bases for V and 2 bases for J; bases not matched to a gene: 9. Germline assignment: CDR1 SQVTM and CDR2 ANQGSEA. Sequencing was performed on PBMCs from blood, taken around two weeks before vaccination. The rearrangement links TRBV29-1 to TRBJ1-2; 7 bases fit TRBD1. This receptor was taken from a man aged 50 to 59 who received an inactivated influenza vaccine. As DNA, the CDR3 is TGCAGCGTACCCCAGGGACAGATAAACTATGGCTACACCTTC. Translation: CSVPQGQINYGYTF.